A selection of T cell receptor beta chains follows, all from one sample in a study of cytomegalovirus exposure and HLA in healthy donors. The data were produced by immunoSEQ multiplex PCR, yet TCRdb's version contains in-frame clones alone and is incomplete. The sample lists about 150,000 clones; 80% were seen once. The sequenced material came from PBMCs. The source of these receptors is a woman aged 40 to 49 in good health and CMV-seropositive. CDR3s include the opening cysteine and the closing phenylalanine or tryptophan. D genes are given only for firm matches. For some rows the clone size is stated as once, few or many, or as a class when expanded; others skip it.

abundance: -
d_gene: -
j_gene: TRBJ2-3
len: 15
v_gene: TRBV5-5
CDR3aa: CASSLDYTSGDTQYF
CDR3nt: TGTGCCAGCAGCTTAGACTATACCTCAGGAGATACGCAGTATTTT

abundance: -
d_gene: TRBD2
j_gene: TRBJ2-7
len: 15
v_gene: TRBV11-2
CDR3aa: CASSFGASGVYEQYF
CDR3nt: TGTGCCAGCAGCTTTGGAGCTAGCGGGGTTTACGAGCAGTACTTC

abundance: many
d_gene: -
j_gene: TRBJ2-1
len: 14
v_gene: TRBV2
CDR3aa: CASSESQVSNEQFF
CDR3nt: TGTGCCAGCAGTGAATCCCAAGTCAGTAATGAGCAGTTCTTC

abundance: -
d_gene: -
j_gene: TRBJ2-3
len: 14
v_gene: TRBV19
CDR3aa: CASSPLRGTDTQYF
CDR3nt: TGTGCCAGTAGTCCCCTTAGAGGGACAGATACGCAGTATTTT

abundance: -
d_gene: TRBD2
j_gene: TRBJ2-7
len: 16
v_gene: TRBV7-8
CDR3aa: CASSLVTSGGLNEQYF
CDR3nt: TGTGCCAGCAGCTTAGTGACTAGCGGGGGACTAAACGAGCAGTACTTC

abundance: -
d_gene: TRBD1
j_gene: TRBJ1-2
len: 13
v_gene: TRBV7-6
CDR3aa: CASSLQGAGGYTF
CDR3nt: TGTGCCAGCAGCCTACAGGGGGCGGGGGGCTACACCTTC

abundance: -
d_gene: TRBD2
j_gene: TRBJ2-1
len: 15
v_gene: TRBV5-1
CDR3aa: CASSLLAGLGNEQFF
CDR3nt: TGCGCCAGCAGCTTGCTAGCGGGCCTCGGGAATGAGCAGTTCTTC

abundance: once
d_gene: TRBD1
j_gene: TRBJ2-7
len: 14
v_gene: TRBV2
CDR3aa: CASRPRQGTHEQYF
CDR3nt: TGTGCCAGCAGACCCCGACAGGGGACCCACGAGCAGTACTTC

abundance: -
d_gene: -
j_gene: TRBJ1-1
len: 15
v_gene: TRBV7-9
CDR3aa: CASSLAGQRNTEAFF
CDR3nt: TGTGCCAGCAGCTTAGCTGGACAGAGGAACACTGAAGCTTTCTTT

abundance: -
d_gene: TRBD1
j_gene: TRBJ2-7
len: 14
v_gene: TRBV15
CDR3aa: CATSRDRGSYEQYF
CDR3nt: TGTGCCACCAGCAGAGACAGGGGGTCCTACGAGCAGTACTTC

abundance: once
d_gene: -
j_gene: TRBJ2-3
len: 15
v_gene: TRBV14
CDR3aa: CASSQEGLLTDTQYF
CDR3nt: TGTGCCAGCAGCCAAGAGGGACTTCTCACAGATACGCAGTATTTT

abundance: -
d_gene: TRBD2
j_gene: TRBJ2-7
len: 18
v_gene: TRBV4-2
CDR3aa: CASSQDLGGLASTYEQYF
CDR3nt: TGTGCCAGCAGCCAAGATCTAGGGGGACTAGCGTCTACCTACGAGCAGTACTTC

abundance: -
d_gene: -
j_gene: TRBJ1-4
len: 15
v_gene: TRBV11-2
CDR3aa: CASSRGSGMNEKLFF
CDR3nt: TGTGCCAGCAGCCGTGGGTCAGGGATGAATGAAAAACTGTTTTTT

abundance: once
d_gene: -
j_gene: TRBJ2-5
len: 13
v_gene: TRBV2
CDR3aa: CASSESPGETQYF
CDR3nt: TGTGCCAGCAGTGAAAGCCCCGGGGAGACCCAGTACTTC

abundance: -
d_gene: TRBD2
j_gene: TRBJ2-7
len: 17
v_gene: TRBV5-8
CDR3aa: CASRSGRGGREFYEQYF
CDR3nt: TGTGCCAGCAGATCTGGAAGGGGCGGGAGGGAATTCTACGAGCAGTACTTC

abundance: -
d_gene: -
j_gene: TRBJ2-7
len: 14
v_gene: TRBV19
CDR3aa: CASSIQLNSYEQYF
CDR3nt: TGTGCCAGTAGTATTCAACTGAACTCCTACGAGCAGTACTTC

abundance: -
d_gene: -
j_gene: TRBJ2-7
len: 14
v_gene: TRBV27
CDR3aa: CASSLRTAAYEQYF
CDR3nt: TGTGCCAGCAGTTTACGGACAGCGGCCTACGAGCAGTACTTC

abundance: -
d_gene: TRBD1
j_gene: TRBJ1-4
len: 16
v_gene: TRBV11-1
CDR3aa: CASSTGQAATNEKLFF
CDR3nt: TGTGCCAGCAGTACCGGACAGGCAGCAACTAATGAAAAACTGTTTTTT

abundance: -
d_gene: -
j_gene: TRBJ2-7
len: 13
v_gene: TRBV27
CDR3aa: CASSTTDSYEQYF
CDR3nt: TGTGCCAGCAGTACCACGGACAGCTACGAGCAGTACTTC

abundance: -
d_gene: TRBD1
j_gene: TRBJ1-5
len: 15
v_gene: TRBV19
CDR3aa: CASKEGTGRNQPQHF
CDR3nt: TGTGCCAGTAAGGAGGGGACAGGGAGAAATCAGCCCCAGCATTTT

abundance: -
d_gene: -
j_gene: TRBJ2-5
len: 12
v_gene: TRBV7-2
CDR3aa: CASSLRQETQYF
CDR3nt: TGTGCCAGCAGCTTGAGGCAAGAGACCCAGTACTTC

abundance: -
d_gene: -
j_gene: TRBJ2-3
len: 16
v_gene: TRBV11-2
CDR3aa: CASSPGRFGSTDTQYF
CDR3nt: TGTGCCAGCAGCCCTGGGAGGTTTGGTAGCACAGATACGCAGTATTTT

abundance: -
d_gene: TRBD2
j_gene: TRBJ2-7
len: 15
v_gene: TRBV27
CDR3aa: CASRTGLSGTYEQYF
CDR3nt: TGTGCCAGCAGGACCGGACTAAGCGGGACCTACGAGCAGTACTTC

abundance: -
d_gene: TRBD1
j_gene: TRBJ2-1
len: 15
v_gene: TRBV6-1
CDR3aa: CASSVMDQGDNEQFF
CDR3nt: TGTGCCAGCAGTGTAATGGACCAGGGGGACAATGAGCAGTTCTTC

abundance: -
d_gene: -
j_gene: TRBJ2-5
len: 15
v_gene: TRBV9
CDR3aa: CASSVGGSLGETQYF
CDR3nt: TGTGCCAGCAGCGTAGGTGGGAGCCTAGGAGAGACCCAGTACTTC

abundance: -
d_gene: TRBD1
j_gene: TRBJ2-3
len: 17
v_gene: TRBV5-4
CDR3aa: CASSLVTATGLKDTQYF
CDR3nt: TGTGCCAGCAGCTTGGTTACCGCGACAGGGTTGAAGGATACGCAGTATTTT

abundance: -
d_gene: -
j_gene: TRBJ1-1
len: 14
v_gene: TRBV12-5
CDR3aa: CASGFPEEGTEAFF
CDR3nt: TGTGCTAGTGGTTTCCCTGAGGAGGGAACTGAAGCTTTCTTT

abundance: -
d_gene: TRBD1
j_gene: TRBJ1-5
len: 14
v_gene: TRBV16
CDR3aa: CASSPGQDNQPQHF
CDR3nt: TGTGCCAGCAGCCCAGGACAGGACAATCAGCCCCAGCATTTT

abundance: few
d_gene: TRBD1
j_gene: TRBJ1-5
len: 17
v_gene: TRBV9
CDR3aa: CASSVGGTAYSNQPQHF
CDR3nt: TGTGCCAGCAGCGTAGGGGGGACAGCTTATAGCAATCAGCCCCAGCATTTT

abundance: -
d_gene: -
j_gene: TRBJ2-7
len: 13
v_gene: TRBV27
CDR3aa: CASHRAGLYEQYF
CDR3nt: TGTGCCAGTCATAGGGCGGGGCTCTACGAGCAGTACTTC

abundance: -
d_gene: -
j_gene: TRBJ2-2
len: 15
v_gene: TRBV18
CDR3aa: CASSPPWPNTGELFF
CDR3nt: TGTGCCAGCTCACCACCTTGGCCGAACACCGGGGAGCTGTTTTTT

abundance: once
d_gene: TRBD2
j_gene: TRBJ2-2
len: 14
v_gene: TRBV6-5
CDR3aa: CASSNLAGRSELFF
CDR3nt: TGTGCCAGCAGTAATCTAGCGGGGCGATCGGAGCTGTTTTTT

abundance: -
d_gene: TRBD2
j_gene: TRBJ2-1
len: 19
v_gene: TRBV9
CDR3aa: CASSSGLAGKGGSYNEQFF
CDR3nt: TGTGCCAGCAGCTCGGGACTAGCGGGCAAGGGGGGCTCCTACAATGAGCAGTTCTTC

abundance: -
d_gene: -
j_gene: TRBJ2-7
len: 14
v_gene: TRBV6-5
CDR3aa: CASTRGGAAYEQYF
CDR3nt: TGTGCCAGCACCAGAGGCGGGGCCGCCTACGAGCAGTACTTC

abundance: -
d_gene: -
j_gene: TRBJ1-3
len: 14
v_gene: TRBV9
CDR3aa: CASSVDRAGNTIYF
CDR3nt: TGTGCCAGCAGCGTAGACAGGGCTGGAAACACCATATATTTT

abundance: -
d_gene: TRBD1
j_gene: TRBJ1-1
len: 15
v_gene: TRBV10-3
CDR3aa: CAISDPGQVSTEAFF
CDR3nt: TGTGCCATCAGTGACCCGGGACAGGTGAGCACTGAAGCTTTCTTT

abundance: -
d_gene: TRBD2
j_gene: TRBJ2-3
len: 16
v_gene: TRBV19
CDR3aa: CASSIGTSGRRDTQYF
CDR3nt: TGTGCCAGTAGTATAGGGACTAGCGGGAGGAGAGATACGCAGTATTTT

abundance: -
d_gene: TRBD2
j_gene: TRBJ2-1
len: 16
v_gene: TRBV7-9
CDR3aa: CASSWGTSAFYNEQFF
CDR3nt: TGTGCCAGCAGCTGGGGGACTAGCGCATTCTACAATGAGCAGTTCTTC

abundance: -
d_gene: -
j_gene: TRBJ2-3
len: 14
v_gene: TRBV5-1
CDR3aa: CASTARGGIDTQYF
CDR3nt: TGCGCCAGCACCGCGCGAGGGGGTATAGATACGCAGTATTTT